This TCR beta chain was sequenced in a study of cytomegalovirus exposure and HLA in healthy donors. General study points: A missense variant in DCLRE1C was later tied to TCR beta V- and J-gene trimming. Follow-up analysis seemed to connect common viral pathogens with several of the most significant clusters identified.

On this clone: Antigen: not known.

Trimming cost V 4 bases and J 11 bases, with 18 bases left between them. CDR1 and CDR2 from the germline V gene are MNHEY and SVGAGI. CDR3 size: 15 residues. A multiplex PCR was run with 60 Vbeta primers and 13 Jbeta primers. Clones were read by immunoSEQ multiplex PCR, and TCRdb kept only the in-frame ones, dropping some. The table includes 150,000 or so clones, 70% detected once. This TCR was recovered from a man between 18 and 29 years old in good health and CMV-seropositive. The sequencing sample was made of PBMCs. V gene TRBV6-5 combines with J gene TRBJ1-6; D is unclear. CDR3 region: CASSFRGAPRAPLHF. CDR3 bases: TGTGCCAGCAGTTTCCGCGGTGCCCCCCGGGCACCCCTCCACTTT.